This entry lists 21 T cell receptor beta chains sequenced from one sample in a study of T cell changes during pregnancy in multiple sclerosis. Sequencing used immunoSEQ multiplex PCR; TCRdb keeps in-frame clones, though not all of them. The sample contains tens of thousands of clones, around 94% of which appear only once. Source: peripheral blood, taken in the third trimester of pregnancy. Every receptor here comes from a female donor in good health, enrolled as a control in a pregnancy study.

The chain combines TRBV29-1 with TRBJ1-2; D is uncertain. With 3 bases removed from V and 0 bases from J, the gap between germline ends came to 8 bases. The CDR3 contains 13 residues. Germline V gives CDR1 SQVTM, CDR2 ANQGSEA. DNA of the CDR3: TGCAGCGTTGATCGTAGTACTAACTATGGCTACACCTTC. It translates to CSVDRSTNYGYTF.

This clone was observed once. The V and J genes are TRBV5-1 and TRBJ2-7, with 9 positions matching TRBD1. The CDR3 is 15 residues long. The germline CDR1 and CDR2 sequences are SGHRS and YFSETQ. After removal of 3 bases from V and 0 bases from J, the junction contained 4 bases not matched to a gene. The CDR3 here is CASSSGQGYSYEQYF. CDR3 coding DNA: TGCGCCAGCAGCTCGGGACAGGGATACTCCTACGAGCAGTACTTC.

This chain's CDR3 is CASSSWGLNTEAFF. DNA of the CDR3: TGTGCCAGCAGTTCCTGGGGCCTGAACACTGAAGCTTTCTTT. This rearrangement joins TRBV6-1 to TRBJ1-1, with D possibly TRBD1 on 5 matching bases. Trimming took off 5 bases at V and 0 bases at J, with 10 bases between the two ends. CDR3 length equals 14 residues. CDR1 is MNHNS, CDR2 SASEGT, per germline.

This clone was detected a few times. The V call is TRBV28, the J call TRBJ2-7; unclear D gene. CDR3 size: 12 residues. V lost 8 bases and J lost 4, with 12 bases in between. The germline CDR1 and CDR2 sequences are MDHEN and SYDVKM. The CDR3 region has the DNA TGTGCCAGCTCGGCGGAGATGTACGAGCAGTACTTC. It encodes CASSAEMYEQYF.

The chain combines TRBV28 with TRBJ1-2; D ambiguous. Trimming cost V 3 bases and J 7 bases, with 21 bases left between them. The CDR3 sequence is 16 residues long. The germline CDR1 and CDR2 sequences are MDHEN and SYDVKM. Here the CDR3 reads CASSFHQETRLSGYTF. As DNA, the CDR3 is TGTGCCAGCAGTTTTCATCAGGAGACAAGACTAAGTGGCTACACCTTC.

The J gene is TRBJ2-4, the V gene TRBV5-6; perhaps TRBD1 as D (6 bases). In germline, CDR1 is SGHDT, CDR2 YYEEEE. V was cut by 6 bases and J by 0 bases, with 25 bases left in between. The CDR3 extends over 19 amino acids. In nucleotides, the CDR3 is TGTGCCAGCACCTATTGGGGTCAGAAGCACAGGGCAGCCAAAAACATTCAGTACTTC. It yields the protein CASTYWGQKHRAAKNIQYF.

The chain links TRBV7-3 to TRBJ2-3, with 12 bases identical to TRBD2. The CDR3 spans 16 residues. Germline-derived CDR1 and CDR2 are SGHTA and FQGTGA. V shed 3 bases and J 6 bases; nucleotides not matched to a gene: 7. For the CDR3, the DNA is TGTGCCAGCAGCTTCCTAGCGGGAGGGCCTCTCGATACGCAGTATTTT. This translates into CASSFLAGGPLDTQYF.

The chain carries TRBV4-2 and TRBJ2-1; TRBD2 matches 8 bases. V shed 1 base, J shed 0 bases, and the junction held 5 bases outside the gene matches. This CDR3 has 17 amino acids. Germline CDR1 and CDR2: LGHNA and YNFKEQ. CDR3 nucleotide sequence: TGTGCCAGCAGCCAAGCCGGGCTAGCGGGCTCCTACAATGAGCAGTTCTTC. Encoded protein: CASSQAGLAGSYNEQFF.

The gene calls are TRBV6-1 and TRBJ1-6; D gene unclear. Germline V lookup: CDR1 MNHNS, CDR2 SASEGT. Trimming stripped 0 bases from V and 10 bases from J, with 7 bases between. This CDR3 region has 13 residues. CDR3 region: CASSEARGSPLHF. The CDR3 coding sequence is TGTGCCAGCAGTGAAGCGAGAGGATCACCCCTCCACTTT.

The chain joins TRBV4-2 to TRBJ2-7; D gene ambiguous. This CDR3 has 11 amino acids. Germline V gene sequence: CDR1 LGHNA, CDR2 YNFKEQ. V dropped 0 bases and J dropped 7 bases, with 4 bases sitting between them. Here the CDR3 reads CASSQDGEQYF. The CDR3 DNA is TGTGCCAGCAGCCAAGACGGGGAGCAGTACTTC.

J is TRBJ2-5 and V is TRBV30, with D possibly TRBD1 on 6 matching bases. The V and J ends lost 1 base and 4 bases respectively, with 13 bases between them. Germline V gene sequence: CDR1 GTSNPN, CDR2 SVGIG (reference sequence). This CDR3 spans 14 amino acids. For the CDR3, the DNA is TGTGCCTGGAGTGGGGGGCCTCGGGTAGAGACCCAGTACTTC. It is translated as CAWSGGPRVETQYF.

This clone was observed once. The V call is TRBV7-9, the J call TRBJ2-5; maybe TRBD2 (6 bases). The CDR3 has 16 residues. V lost 5 bases to trimming and J lost 5 bases, with 21 bases between them. In germline, CDR1 is SEHNR, CDR2 FQNEAQ (reference sequence). CDR3 residues: CASSPPRTILRETQYF. CDR3 sequence (DNA): TGTGCCAGCAGCCCTCCCCGGACTATCTTGAGGGAGACCCAGTACTTC.

V usage is TRBV11-2 and J usage is TRBJ1-1; TRBD1 matches 7 bases. After removal of 5 bases from V and 6 bases from J, the junction contained 12 bases not matched to a gene. The germline V gene has CDR1 SGHAT and CDR2 FQNNGV. The CDR3 is 15 residues long. In nucleotides, the CDR3 is TGTGCCAGCAGCACCTACAGGGGTAGGATGTCTGAAGCTTTCTTT. Protein product: CASSTYRGRMSEAFF. The whole variable domain, filled in from reference TRBV11-2 and TRBJ1-1, reads EAGVAQSPRYKIIEKRQSVAFWCNPISGHATLYWYQQILGQGPKLLIQFQNNGVVDDSQLPKDRFSAERLKGVDSTLKIQPAKLEDSAVYLCASSTYRGRMSEAFFGQGTRLTVV.

This chain links TRBV7-2 with TRBJ2-7; the D is unclear. The V end lost 5 bases, the J end lost 0 bases, and 11 bases lay between the germline ends. The CDR3 is made up of 14 amino acids. Looked up from germline, CDR1 is SGHTA and CDR2 is FQGNSA. The CDR3 nucleotides are TGTGCCAGCAGCGTATATATCAGCTCCTACGAGCAGTACTTC. It codes for CASSVYISSYEQYF.

V usage is TRBV7-9 and J usage is TRBJ1-3; D gene uncertain. CDR1 and CDR2 from the germline V gene are SEHNR and FQNEAQ (reference sequence). Trimming stripped 2 bases from V and 4 bases from J, with 9 bases between. This CDR3 comprises 14 residues. The CDR3 protein is CASSLSTVGNTIYF. For the CDR3, the DNA is TGTGCCAGCAGCTTAAGTACGGTCGGAAACACCATATATTTT.

The CDR3 nucleotides read TGTGCCAGCAGCACCCGACATCCTCTCACCTCCTATAATTCACCCCTCCACTTT. Its protein product is CASSTRHPLTSYNSPLHF. The chain combines TRBV21-1 with TRBJ1-6; the table's D gene call, TRBD1, was not cross checked with the DNA. TRBV21-1 is a pseudogene. The CDR3 length is 18 residues.

The V call is TRBV27, the J call TRBJ2-7, with a weak D call TRBD2 (6 bases). CDR1 and CDR2 (germline): MNHEY, SMNVEV (reference sequence). V lost 0 bases to trimming and J lost 3 bases, with 9 bases between them. This CDR3 is built from 14 residues. CDR3: CASSLSRRGYEQYF. Written as DNA, the CDR3 is TGTGCCAGCAGTTTATCCCGGCGGGGCTACGAGCAGTACTTC.

The chain uses TRBV5-4 and TRBJ2-1; 11 bases match TRBD2. Germline loops: CDR1 SGHNT, CDR2 YYREEE (reference sequence). There are 16 residues in the CDR3. With V trimmed by 3 bases and J by 5 bases, 7 bases remained unmatched. Here the CDR3 DNA reads TGTGCCAGCAGCTCCCCGACTAGCGGGAAAGACAATGAGCAGTTCTTC. Translated, it gives CASSSPTSGKDNEQFF.

The chain has TRBV7-2 and TRBJ2-5; D may be TRBD2 (5 bases). The CDR3 contains 14 residues. V was clipped by 7 bases and J by 1 base, with 13 bases between them. From germline, CDR1 is SGHTA and CDR2 FQGNSA. The CDR3 sequence: CASTSDWVQETQYF. The CDR3 DNA reads TGTGCCAGCACCTCGGACTGGGTCCAAGAGACCCAGTACTTC.

J is TRBJ1-2 and V is TRBV28; TRBD1 agrees at 9 bases. J was trimmed by 4 bases and V by 2 bases; bases with no gene match: 11. This CDR3 has 17 amino acids. Germline V CDR1 and CDR2: MDHEN, SYDVKM. In nucleotides, the CDR3 is TGTGCCAGCAGTTTAGGGACAGGGAGACGTTCTGGCTATGGCTACACCTTC. Amino acid sequence: CASSLGTGRRSGYGYTF.

This clone was seen only a few times. V is TRBV6-4 and J is TRBJ1-5; D might be TRBD1 (5 bases). Per the germline V gene, CDR1 is MRHNA and CDR2 is SNTAGT. The CDR3 runs 13 residues. V lost 2 bases, J lost 6 bases, and 8 bases lay in between. The CDR3 region is CASSDGGVQPQHF. CDR3 DNA: TGTGCCAGCAGTGACGGGGGGGTTCAGCCCCAGCATTTT.